A selection of T cell receptor beta chains follows, all from one sample in a study of CD4 T cells in relation to SARS-CoV-2 and coronaviruses. Sequencing used immunoSEQ multiplex PCR; TCRdb keeps in-frame clones, though not all of them. This sample has around 23,000 clones, with around three quarters found just once. No cognate antigen is known for these TCRs. The sequenced sample was CD4+ T cells from PBMCs, cultured in vitro. Receptor source: a human donor in good health. The CDR3 runs from the conserved cysteine through the conserved F or W. The listing skips clone size in some rows; elsewhere it reads once, few, many or a size class.

V | size | CDR3
TRBV10-3 | - | CAISELGIPSYEQYF
TRBV15 | - | CATSRGQSRLHNEQFF
TRBV3-1/TRBV3-2 | - | CASSPRGDSPLHF
TRBV15 | - | CATSADRGGGNTIYF
TRBV7-9 | - | CASSLALAGGAGELFF
TRBV11-3 | - | CASSLGGSGGDTQYF
TRBV7-2 | once | CASSLRRGLNDEQFF
TRBV5-1 | - | CASRESANTGELFF
TRBV2 | once | CASSVLDSTNGYTF
TRBV29-1 | few | CSVRTGYNEQFF
TRBV28 | - | CASRIGTGRSGQYF
TRBV19 | - | CASSLEGTSEIDTQYF
TRBV14 | - | CASNLQASSPLHF
TRBV11-3 | - | CASSLDTNTGELFF
TRBV11-2 | - | CASSLDGGATETQYF
TRBV25-1 | - | CASSVRTGGGTDTQYF
TRBV27 | - | CASSRIDRGSDTQYF